Listed below are T cell receptor beta chains from one sample, sequenced in a study of blood T cell repertoires in COVID-19. Clones were sequenced by immunoSEQ multiplex PCR, and TCRdb holds only the in-frame ones, with some missing. The data hold roughly 100,000 clones, with approximately 90% observed a single time. Sequenced: peripheral blood. These receptors were collected from a woman older than 75 with active COVID-19. Each CDR3 is given with its conserved first and last residue. A D gene is named only where the DNA matches it firmly. Clone size is given for some rows only: seen once, a few or many times, or a class if the clone is expanded.

once	TRBJ2-4	NA	TRBV28	TGTGCCAGCAGTTCTGTAAGGATGCTAGGTTCCATTCAGTACTTC	CASSSVRMLGSIQYF
NA	TRBJ2-1	TRBD2	TRBV10-3	TGTGCCATCAATCCGGGACTAGCGGACAATGAGCAGTTCTTC	CAINPGLADNEQFF
NA	TRBJ2-7	NA	TRBV4-3	TGCGCCAGCAGCCAGGAAAGAGGTTTACTCTACGAGCAGTACTTC	CASSQERGLLYEQYF
once	TRBJ2-7	NA	TRBV5-1	TGCGCCAGCAGCGGCGGGCCCTACGAGCAGTACTTC	CASSGGPYEQYF
NA	TRBJ1-6	NA	TRBV7-2	TGTGCCAGCAGTCAACAGGGAATGCCCGATTCACCCCTCCACTTT	CASSQQGMPDSPLHF
NA	TRBJ2-7	TRBD2	TRBV6-5	TGTGCCAGCAGTTACGGTACTAGCGGGATCTCCTACGAGCAGTACTTC	CASSYGTSGISYEQYF
NA	TRBJ1-1	NA	TRBV29-1	TGCAGCACCGATAGGGGTGGCCGGACTGAAGCTTTCTTT	CSTDRGGRTEAFF
once	TRBJ2-2	NA	TRBV6-2/TRBV6-3	TGTGCCAGCAGTCGGGGAACCGGGGAGCTGTTTTTT	CASSRGTGELFF
NA	TRBJ2-1	TRBD1	TRBV6-2/TRBV6-3	TGTGCCAGCACCCCACTGGACTCCCCAGGGGGCAATGAGCAGTTCTTC	CASTPLDSPGGNEQFF
NA	TRBJ2-3	NA	TRBV7-8	TGTGCCAGCAGCTTAGCGGGATATGGGGGCCTTGGGCAGTATTTT	CASSLAGYGGLGQYF
NA	TRBJ1-2	NA	TRBV7-9	TGTGCCAGCAGCTTAGGGCAGGGAAGGTATGGCTACACCTTC	CASSLGQGRYGYTF
NA	TRBJ2-1	TRBD2	TRBV5-1	TGCGCCAGCAGCTTGGGTGCTAGCGGAAACAATGAGCAGTTCTTC	CASSLGASGNNEQFF
NA	TRBJ2-2	NA	TRBV5-4	TGTGCCAGCAGCTCCGGACTATCGAACACCGGGGAGCTGTTTTTT	CASSSGLSNTGELFF
NA	TRBJ2-1	TRBD2	TRBV10-3	TGTGCCATCAGTTTGGGACTAGCGGTCTACAATGAGCAGTTCTTC	CAISLGLAVYNEQFF